The rows below give T cell receptor beta chains drawn from one sample of a study of siplizumab effects on memory and regulatory T cells. Sequencing used immunoSEQ multiplex PCR; TCRdb keeps in-frame clones, though not all of them. The sample contains over 85,000 clones, about 96% of which appear only once. The sample consisted of naive CD4+ T cells sorted from blood. Receptors originate from a human donor in good health. CDR3s include the opening cysteine and the closing phenylalanine or tryptophan. The D gene is left open where the match is weak. The listing skips clone size in some rows; elsewhere it reads once, few, many or a size class.

.	.	TRBV6-6	TRBJ2-3	12	TGTGCCAGCATGCGGGGAAGAGATACGCAGTATTTT	CASMRGRDTQYF
few	.	TRBV7-6	TRBJ1-1	15	TGTGCCAGCAGCTCTGAAGGGACCGTGAACACTGAAGCTTTCTTT	CASSSEGTVNTEAFF
.	.	TRBV7-3	TRBJ2-5	15	TGTGCCAGCAGCCGACAGGGAGGGGCACAAGAGACCCAGTACTTC	CASSRQGGAQETQYF
.	TRBD1	TRBV5-4	TRBJ2-7	11	TGTGCCAGCAGCGGCGGGACAGGGGAAATCTTC	CASSGGTGEIF
.	.	TRBV7-8	TRBJ2-7	15	TGTGCCAGCAGCCATAGACGGGGACGGAACTACGAGCAGTACTTC	CASSHRRGRNYEQYF
.	TRBD2	TRBV7-3	TRBJ2-3	16	TGTGCCAGCAGCCGGGGGGTAGTACGGGAAACAGATACGCAGTATTTT	CASSRGVVRETDTQYF
.	TRBD1	TRBV18	TRBJ1-4	14	TGTGCCAGCTCACCCGGACAGGGTGGCGAAAAACTGTTTTTT	CASSPGQGGEKLFF
.	.	TRBV6-1	TRBJ2-5	11	TGTGCCAGCAGTTATGGTGAGACCCAGTACTTC	CASSYGETQYF
.	.	TRBV7-9	TRBJ2-5	11	TGTGCCAGCAGCTCATTGGAGACCCAGTACTTC	CASSSLETQYF
.	.	TRBV2	TRBJ2-3	14	TGTGCCAGCAGTGGACTGTGGGGCACAGATACGCAGTATTTT	CASSGLWGTDTQYF
.	TRBD2	TRBV5-1	TRBJ2-5	15	TGCGCCAGCAGCTTGTTAGCGGGGGCCCAAGAGACCCAGTACTTC	CASSLLAGAQETQYF
.	.	TRBV30	TRBJ1-4	12	TGTGCCTGGAGCCAGCCGAATGAAAAACTGTTTTTT	CAWSQPNEKLFF
once	.	TRBV4-1	TRBJ1-3	15	TGCGCCAGCAGCCAAGAGGGGGCAACTGGAAACACCATATATTTT	CASSQEGATGNTIYF
once	TRBD2	TRBV4-3	TRBJ2-7	15	TGCGCCAGCAGCCTTATAGCGGGGGAACCTTTAGAGCAGTACTTC	CASSLIAGEPLEQYF
once	TRBD1	TRBV10-3	TRBJ1-2	16	TGTGCCATCAGTGACACGCCAGGACAGGGGAATGATGGCTACACCTTC	CAISDTPGQGNDGYTF
.	TRBD1	TRBV10-3	TRBJ1-5	16	TGTGCCATCAGTGAACTGGGACAGGGCAGCAATCAGCCCCAGCATTTT	CAISELGQGSNQPQHF
.	.	TRBV18	TRBJ2-3	14	TGTGCCAGCTCACGTCGGCTTCAGACAGATACGCAGTATTTT	CASSRRLQTDTQYF
once	.	TRBV5-1	TRBJ1-5	14	TGCGCCAGCAGCTCGGGGACGGCGGGTCAGCCCCAGCATTTT	CASSSGTAGQPQHF
.	.	TRBV7-3	TRBJ1-4	12	TGTGCCAGCAGCTCCCCTGGGGAAAAACTGTTTTTT	CASSSPGEKLFF
.	.	TRBV21-1	TRBJ2-3	13	TGTGCCAGCAGCACGTTGGAGAGAGATACGCAGTATTTT	CASSTLERDTQYF
.	TRBD1	TRBV6-9	TRBJ2-3	14	TGTGCCAGCAGTTTAGACAGGGTGGGCGATACGCAGTATTTT	CASSLDRVGDTQYF
.	TRBD1	TRBV6-1	TRBJ1-6	14	TGTGCCAGCAGTCCGACAGGGGAAAATTCACCCCTCCACTTT	CASSPTGENSPLHF
.	.	TRBV18	TRBJ2-1	15	TGTGCCAGCTCAAGCCAGGAGGGTATTAGCTATGAGCAGTTCTTC	CASSSQEGISYEQFF
.	.	TRBV5-4	TRBJ2-5	15	TGTGCCACCCGCAAAGGTAGCGTGGTCCAAGAGACCCAGTACTTC	CATRKGSVVQETQYF
.	.	TRBV5-6	TRBJ1-6	17	TGTGCCAGCAGCTTGCGGACAGTAACCTCCTATAATTCACCCCTCCACTTT	CASSLRTVTSYNSPLHF
few	.	TRBV4-1	TRBJ1-5	16	TGCGCCAGCAGCCAAGAAGGAGGGCCGAACAATCAGCCCCAGCATTTT	CASSQEGGPNNQPQHF
.	.	TRBV7-9	TRBJ1-5	13	TGTGCCAGCAGCTTATCACAGAATCAGCCCCAGCATTTT	CASSLSQNQPQHF
.	.	TRBV23-1	TRBJ1-5	12	TGCGCCAGCAGTAATAGCAATCAGCCCCAGCATTTT	CASSNSNQPQHF
.	.	TRBV7-9	TRBJ1-2	16	TGTGCCAGCAGCTTGTGGGCGCGGACCCGACCTTATGGCTACACCTTC	CASSLWARTRPYGYTF
.	.	TRBV6-5	TRBJ1-4	10	TGTGCCAGCCGCGGGGAAAAACTGTTTTTT	CASRGEKLFF
.	TRBD2	TRBV5-1	TRBJ2-3	16	TGCGCCAGCAGCCGACGGACTAGCGGGGGGGCAGATACGCAGTATTTT	CASSRRTSGGADTQYF
.	TRBD1	TRBV5-4	TRBJ2-7	15	TGTGCCAGCAGCTTTTCGGGACAGGGGGCTAGAGAGCAGTACTTC	CASSFSGQGAREQYF
.	TRBD1	TRBV6-5	TRBJ2-7	14	TGTGCCAGCAGTTTCGGACAGGGGACCTACGAGCAGTACTTC	CASSFGQGTYEQYF
.	.	TRBV19	TRBJ1-1	14	TGTGCCAGTAGTCTCAGGGCTTTAAGAACTGAAGCTTTCTTT	CASSLRALRTEAFF
.	.	TRBV4-3	TRBJ1-1	13	TGCGCCAGCAGCCGCAAGGACCCCCCGAAAGCTTTCTTT	CASSRKDPPKAFF
.	TRBD2	TRBV4-1	TRBJ2-3	16	TGCGCCAGCAGCCAACCCGGGGGAGGGGGCACAGATACGCAGTATTTT	CASSQPGGGGTDTQYF
.	TRBD1	TRBV7-8	TRBJ1-6	15	TGTGCCAGCAGCTTCCAGGGGGCGAGTAATTCACCCCTCCACTTT	CASSFQGASNSPLHF
.	.	TRBV18	TRBJ1-1	14	TGTGCCAGCTCGGAAAGGGAGGTTGGCACTGAAGCTTTCTTT	CASSEREVGTEAFF
.	TRBD1	TRBV28	TRBJ2-7	16	TGTGCCAGCAATAGGCGTGAGGACAGGGGTTTCTACGAGCAGTACTTC	CASNRREDRGFYEQYF
.	TRBD2	TRBV5-4	TRBJ2-5	18	TGTGCCAGCAGCCCATGGTGGGCTAGCGGGGGGGCCGTGGAGACCCAGTACTTC	CASSPWWASGGAVETQYF
.	.	TRBV9	TRBJ2-1	15	TGTGCCAGCAGCACCGTGGGGGGGGCGGTGAATGAGCAGTTCTTC	CASSTVGGAVNEQFF
.	TRBD2	TRBV19	TRBJ2-1	18	TGTGCCAGTAGTACCCGCCCCGGGACTAGCGGGGGGGGGAATGAGCAGTTCTTC	CASSTRPGTSGGGNEQFF
.	.	TRBV7-3	TRBJ1-5	14	TGTGCCACTGCCGGGACAATGGCAAATCAGCCCCAGCATTTT	CATAGTMANQPQHF
.	.	TRBV7-2	TRBJ1-4	16	TGTGCCAGCTCAATCGCACCGGAGGCGTCTAATGAAAAACTGTTTTTT	CASSIAPEASNEKLFF
few	.	TRBV5-5	TRBJ1-5	15	TGTGCCAGCAGCCAAGGGCCCTATAGCAATCAGCCCCAGCATTTT	CASSQGPYSNQPQHF
.	.	TRBV19	TRBJ2-4	16	TGTGCCAGTCTTCCGGGACGGTCGCTAGCCAAAAACATTCAGTACTTC	CASLPGRSLAKNIQYF
.	TRBD2	TRBV6-5	TRBJ2-1	15	TGTGCCAGCAGTTACGGGACTAGCGGGGGATATGAGCAGTTCTTC	CASSYGTSGGYEQFF
.	TRBD2	TRBV7-2	TRBJ2-7	15	TGTGCCAGCAGCTTTGGGCGGGGGGTCTCCTACGAGCAGTACTTC	CASSFGRGVSYEQYF